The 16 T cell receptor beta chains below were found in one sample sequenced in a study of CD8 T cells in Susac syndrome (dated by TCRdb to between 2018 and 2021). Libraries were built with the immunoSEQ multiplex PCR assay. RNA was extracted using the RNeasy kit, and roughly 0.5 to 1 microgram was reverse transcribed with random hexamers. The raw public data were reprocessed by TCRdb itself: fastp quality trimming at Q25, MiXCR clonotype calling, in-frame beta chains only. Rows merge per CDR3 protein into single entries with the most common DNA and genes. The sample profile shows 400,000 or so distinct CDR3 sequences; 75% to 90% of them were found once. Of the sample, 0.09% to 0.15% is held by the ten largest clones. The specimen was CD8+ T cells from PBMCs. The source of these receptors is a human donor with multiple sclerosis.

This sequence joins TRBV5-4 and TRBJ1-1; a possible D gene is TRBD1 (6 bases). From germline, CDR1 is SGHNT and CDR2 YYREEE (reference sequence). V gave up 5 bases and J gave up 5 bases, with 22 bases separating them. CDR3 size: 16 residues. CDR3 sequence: CASSLGAGTSRTEAFF. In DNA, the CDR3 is TGTGCCAGCAGTCTTGGGGCCGGGACAAGTCGGACTGAAGCTTTCTTT.

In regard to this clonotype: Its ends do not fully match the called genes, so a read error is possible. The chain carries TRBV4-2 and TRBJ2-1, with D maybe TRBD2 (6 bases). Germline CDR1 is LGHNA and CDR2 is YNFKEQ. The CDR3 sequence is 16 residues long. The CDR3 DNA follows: TGTGCCAACAGCCAAGATGTACGGGAGTCCTACAATGAGCAGTTCTTC. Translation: CANSQDVRESYNEQFF.

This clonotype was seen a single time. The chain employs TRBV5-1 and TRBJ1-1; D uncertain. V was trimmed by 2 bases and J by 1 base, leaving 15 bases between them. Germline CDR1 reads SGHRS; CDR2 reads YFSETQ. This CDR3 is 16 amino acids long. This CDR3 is CASSLGGLGANTEAFF. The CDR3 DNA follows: TGCGCCAGCAGCTTAGGAGGGCTCGGAGCGAACACTGAAGCTTTCTTT.

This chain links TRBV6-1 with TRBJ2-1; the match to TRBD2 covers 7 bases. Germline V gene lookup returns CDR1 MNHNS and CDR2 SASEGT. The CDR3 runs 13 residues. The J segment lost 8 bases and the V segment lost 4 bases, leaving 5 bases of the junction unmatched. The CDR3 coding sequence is TGTGCCAGCAGTGGCGGACTAGTTTATGAGCAGTTCTTC. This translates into CASSGGLVYEQFF.

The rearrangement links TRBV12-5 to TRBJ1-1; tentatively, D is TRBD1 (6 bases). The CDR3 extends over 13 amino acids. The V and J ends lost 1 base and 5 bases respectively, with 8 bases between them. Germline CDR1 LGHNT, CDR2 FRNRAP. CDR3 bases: TGTGCTAGTGGTTTGGAGGGGGGGACTGAAGCTTTCTTT. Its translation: CASGLEGGTEAFF.

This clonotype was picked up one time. The CDR3 sequence: CATSDSGTSGENNEQFF. CDR3 bases: TGTGCCACCAGTGATTCCGGGACTAGCGGGGAAAACAATGAGCAGTTCTTC. The rearrangement uses TRBV24-1 and TRBJ2-1; 13 bases map to TRBD2. The V gene end was trimmed by 2 bases and the J gene end by 5 bases; junction bases not matched to a gene: 5. There are 17 residues in the CDR3. Germline-derived CDR1 and CDR2 are KGHDR and SFDVKD.

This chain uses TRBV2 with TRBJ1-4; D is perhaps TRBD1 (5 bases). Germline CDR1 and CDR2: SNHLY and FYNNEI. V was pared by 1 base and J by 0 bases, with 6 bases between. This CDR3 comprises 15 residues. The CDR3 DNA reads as TGTGCCAGCAGTGAAGAGGGGACAACTAATGAAAAACTGTTTTTT. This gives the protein CASSEEGTTNEKLFF.

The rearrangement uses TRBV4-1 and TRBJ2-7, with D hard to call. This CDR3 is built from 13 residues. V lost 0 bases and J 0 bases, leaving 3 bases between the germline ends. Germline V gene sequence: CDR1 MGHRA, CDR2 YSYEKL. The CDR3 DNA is TGCGCCAGCAGCCAAGAACTCTCCTACGAGCAGTACTTC. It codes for CASSQELSYEQYF.

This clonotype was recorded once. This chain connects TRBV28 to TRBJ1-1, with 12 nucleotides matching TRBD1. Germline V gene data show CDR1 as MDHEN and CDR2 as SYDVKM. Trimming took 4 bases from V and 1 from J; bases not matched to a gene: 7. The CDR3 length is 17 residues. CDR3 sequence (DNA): TGTGCCAGCAGTTCACCGGGACAGGGGGCCTCGAACACTGAAGCTTTCTTT. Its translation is CASSSPGQGASNTEAFF. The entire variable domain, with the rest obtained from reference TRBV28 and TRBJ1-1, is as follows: DVKVTQSSRYLVKRTGEKVFLECVQDMDHENMFWYRQDPGLGLRLIYFSYDVKMKEKGDIPEGYSVSREKKERFSLILESASTNQTSMYLCASSSPGQGASNTEAFFGQGTRLTVV.

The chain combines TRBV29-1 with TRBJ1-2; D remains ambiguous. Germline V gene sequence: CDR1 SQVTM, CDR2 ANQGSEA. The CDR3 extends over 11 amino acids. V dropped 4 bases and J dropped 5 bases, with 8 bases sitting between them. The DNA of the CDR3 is TGCAGCGTTGCTGCGGGTTATGGCTACACCTTC. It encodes CSVAAGYGYTF.

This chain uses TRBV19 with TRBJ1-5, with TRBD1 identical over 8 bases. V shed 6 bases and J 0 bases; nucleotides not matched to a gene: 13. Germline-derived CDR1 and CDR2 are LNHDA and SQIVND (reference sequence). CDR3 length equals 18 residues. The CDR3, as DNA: TGTGCCAGTAGCCCAAGACCGGGACAGGCTGATAGCAATCAGCCCCAGCATTTT. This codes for CASSPRPGQADSNQPQHF. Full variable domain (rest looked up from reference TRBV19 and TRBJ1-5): DGGITQSPKYLFRKEGQNVTLSCEQNLNHDAMYWYRQDPGQGLRLIYYSQIVNDFQKGDIAEGYSVSREKKESFPLTVTSAQKNPTAFYLCASSPRPGQADSNQPQHFGDGTRLSIL.

The CDR3 DNA is TGTGCCAGCAGTGATCTGGGGAACGAGCAGTACTTC. Its translation is CASSDLGNEQYF. The chain combines TRBV6-1 with TRBJ2-7; unclear D gene. V lost 3 bases and J 5 bases, leaving 8 bases between the germline ends. The CDR3 runs 12 residues. Germline CDR1 and CDR2: MNHNS and SASEGT.

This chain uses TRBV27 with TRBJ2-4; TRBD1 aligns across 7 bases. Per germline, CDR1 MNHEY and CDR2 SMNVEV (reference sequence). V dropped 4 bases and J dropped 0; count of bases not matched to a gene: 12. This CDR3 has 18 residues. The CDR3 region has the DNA TGTGCCAGCAGTTCGGGGACAGAAGTCAGTCTAGCCAAAAACATTCAGTACTTC. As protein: CASSSGTEVSLAKNIQYF.

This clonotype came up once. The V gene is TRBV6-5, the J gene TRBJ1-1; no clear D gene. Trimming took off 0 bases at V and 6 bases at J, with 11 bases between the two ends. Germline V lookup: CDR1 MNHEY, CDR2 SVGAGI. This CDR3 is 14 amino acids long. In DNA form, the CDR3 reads TGTGCCAGCAGTTACTCTGGAGTACCTGCTGAAGCTTTCTTT. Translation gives CASSYSGVPAEAFF.

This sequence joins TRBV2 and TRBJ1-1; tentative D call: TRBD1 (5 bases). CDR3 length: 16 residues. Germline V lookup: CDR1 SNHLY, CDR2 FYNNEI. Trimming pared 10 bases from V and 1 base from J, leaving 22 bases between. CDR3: CANAGGRKGPNTEAFF. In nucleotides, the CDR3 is TGTGCCAACGCGGGGGGGAGGAAGGGTCCGAACACTGAAGCTTTCTTT.

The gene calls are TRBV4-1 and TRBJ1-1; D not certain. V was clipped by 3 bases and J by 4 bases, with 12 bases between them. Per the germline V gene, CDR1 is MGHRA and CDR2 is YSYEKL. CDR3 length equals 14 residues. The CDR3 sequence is CASSHATPTTEAFF. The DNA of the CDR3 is TGCGCCAGCAGCCATGCCACCCCTACCACTGAAGCTTTCTTT.